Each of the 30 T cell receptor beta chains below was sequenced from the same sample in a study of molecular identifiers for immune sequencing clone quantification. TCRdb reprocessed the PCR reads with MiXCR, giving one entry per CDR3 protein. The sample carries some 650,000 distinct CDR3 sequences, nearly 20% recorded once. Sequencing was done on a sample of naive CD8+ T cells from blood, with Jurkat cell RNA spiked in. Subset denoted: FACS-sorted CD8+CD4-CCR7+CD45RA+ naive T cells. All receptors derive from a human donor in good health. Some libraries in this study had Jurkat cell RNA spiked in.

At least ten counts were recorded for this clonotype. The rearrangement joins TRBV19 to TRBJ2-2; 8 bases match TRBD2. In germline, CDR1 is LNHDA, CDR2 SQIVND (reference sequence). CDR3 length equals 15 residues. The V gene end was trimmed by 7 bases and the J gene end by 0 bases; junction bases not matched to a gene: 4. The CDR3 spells CASTPGLANTGELFF. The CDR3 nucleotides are TGTGCCAGTACTCCGGGACTAGCGAACACCGGGGAGCTGTTTTTT.

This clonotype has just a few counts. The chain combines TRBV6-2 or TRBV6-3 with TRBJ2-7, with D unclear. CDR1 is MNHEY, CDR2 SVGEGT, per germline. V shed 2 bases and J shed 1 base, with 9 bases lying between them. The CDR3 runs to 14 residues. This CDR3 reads CASSYGPSSYEQYF. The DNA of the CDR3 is TGTGCCAGCAGTTACGGGCCCTCATCCTACGAGCAGTACTTC.

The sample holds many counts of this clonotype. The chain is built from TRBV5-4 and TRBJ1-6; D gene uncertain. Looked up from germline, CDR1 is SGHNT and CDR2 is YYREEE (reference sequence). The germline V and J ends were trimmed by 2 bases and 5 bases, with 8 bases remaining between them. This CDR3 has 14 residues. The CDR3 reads CASSFELNNSPLHF. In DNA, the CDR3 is TGTGCCAGCAGCTTCGAGTTAAATAATTCACCCCTCCACTTT. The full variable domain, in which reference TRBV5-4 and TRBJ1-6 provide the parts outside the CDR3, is ETGVTQSPTHLIKTRGQQVTLRCSSQSGHNTVSWYQQALGQGPQFIFQYYREEENGRGNFPPRFSGLQFPNYSSELNVNALELDDSALYLCASSFELNNSPLHFGNGTRLTVT.

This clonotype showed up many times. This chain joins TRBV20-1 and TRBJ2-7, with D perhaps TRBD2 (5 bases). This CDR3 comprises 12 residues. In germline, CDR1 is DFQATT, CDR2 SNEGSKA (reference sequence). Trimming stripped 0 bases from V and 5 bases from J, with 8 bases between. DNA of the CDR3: TGCAGTGCTAGAGATCTCGGGAACGAGCAGTACTTC. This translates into CSARDLGNEQYF.

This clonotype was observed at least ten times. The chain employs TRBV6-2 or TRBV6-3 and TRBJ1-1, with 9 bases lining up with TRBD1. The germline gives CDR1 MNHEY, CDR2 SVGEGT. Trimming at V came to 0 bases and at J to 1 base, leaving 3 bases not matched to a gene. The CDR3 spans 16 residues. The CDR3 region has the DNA TGTGCCAGCAGTTACTCCCGGGACAGGGCGAACACTGAAGCTTTCTTT. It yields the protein CASSYSRDRANTEAFF.

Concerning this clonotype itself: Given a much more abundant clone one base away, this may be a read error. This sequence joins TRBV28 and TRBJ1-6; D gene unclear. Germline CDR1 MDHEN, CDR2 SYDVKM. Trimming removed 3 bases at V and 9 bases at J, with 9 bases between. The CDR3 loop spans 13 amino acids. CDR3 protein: CASSFRLGSPLHF. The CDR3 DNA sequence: TGTGCCAGCAGTTTTCGGCTGGGTTCACCCCTCCACTTT.

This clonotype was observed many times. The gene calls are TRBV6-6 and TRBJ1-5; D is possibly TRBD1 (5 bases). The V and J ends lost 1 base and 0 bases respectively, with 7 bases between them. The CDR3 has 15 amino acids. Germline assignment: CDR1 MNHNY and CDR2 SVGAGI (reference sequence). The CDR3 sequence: CASSYWDRSNQPQHF. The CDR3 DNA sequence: TGTGCCAGCAGTTACTGGGACCGTAGCAATCAGCCCCAGCATTTT.

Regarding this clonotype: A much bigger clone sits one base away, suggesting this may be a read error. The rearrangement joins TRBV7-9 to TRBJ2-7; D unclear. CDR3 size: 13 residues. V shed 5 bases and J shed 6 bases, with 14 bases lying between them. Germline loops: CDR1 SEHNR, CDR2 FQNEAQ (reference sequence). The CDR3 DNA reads TGTGCCAGCAGCACAGACTTGGAAATCGAGCAGTACTTC. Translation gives CASSTDLEIEQYF. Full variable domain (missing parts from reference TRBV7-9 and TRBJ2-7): DTGVSQNPRHKITKRGQNVTFRCDPISEHNRLYWYRQTLGQGPEFLTYFQNEAQLEKSRLLSDRFSAERPKGSFSTLEIQRTEQGDSAMYLCASSTDLEIEQYFGPGTRLTVT.

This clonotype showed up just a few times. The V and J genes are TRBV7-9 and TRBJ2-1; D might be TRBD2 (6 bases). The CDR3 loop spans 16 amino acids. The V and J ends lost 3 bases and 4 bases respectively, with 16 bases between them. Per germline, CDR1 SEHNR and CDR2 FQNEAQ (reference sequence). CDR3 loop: CASSFLTIGTYNEQFF. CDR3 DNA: TGTGCCAGCAGCTTTCTCACTATCGGGACTTACAATGAGCAGTTCTTC.

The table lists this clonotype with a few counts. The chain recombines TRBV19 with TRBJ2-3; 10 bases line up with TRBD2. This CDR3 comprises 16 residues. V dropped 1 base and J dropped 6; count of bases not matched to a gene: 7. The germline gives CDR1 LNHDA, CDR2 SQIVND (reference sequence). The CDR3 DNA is TGTGCCAGTAGTATAGTAGGGCTAGCGGGAGAGGATACGCAGTATTTT. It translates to CASSIVGLAGEDTQYF.

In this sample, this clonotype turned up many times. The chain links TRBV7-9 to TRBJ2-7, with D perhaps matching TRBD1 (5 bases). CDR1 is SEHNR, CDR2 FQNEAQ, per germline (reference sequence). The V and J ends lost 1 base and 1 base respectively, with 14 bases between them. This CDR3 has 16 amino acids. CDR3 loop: CASSLVGVGASYEQYF. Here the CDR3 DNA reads TGTGCCAGCAGCTTAGTAGGGGTAGGAGCATCCTACGAGCAGTACTTC.

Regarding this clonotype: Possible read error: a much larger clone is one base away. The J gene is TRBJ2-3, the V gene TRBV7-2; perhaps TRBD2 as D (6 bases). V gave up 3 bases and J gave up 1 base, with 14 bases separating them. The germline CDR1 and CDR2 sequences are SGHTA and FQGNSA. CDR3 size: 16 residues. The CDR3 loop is CASSFLASLGTDTQYF. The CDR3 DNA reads TGTGCCAGCAGCTTCCTAGCGAGCCTAGGCACAGATACGCAGTATTTT.

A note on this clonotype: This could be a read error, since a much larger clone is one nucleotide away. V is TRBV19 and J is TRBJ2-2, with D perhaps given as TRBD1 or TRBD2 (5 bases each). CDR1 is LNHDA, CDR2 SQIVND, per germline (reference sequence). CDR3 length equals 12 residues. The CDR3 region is CASRTGTGELSF. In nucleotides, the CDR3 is TGTGCCAGTCGAACTGGGACCGGGGAGCTGTCTTTT.

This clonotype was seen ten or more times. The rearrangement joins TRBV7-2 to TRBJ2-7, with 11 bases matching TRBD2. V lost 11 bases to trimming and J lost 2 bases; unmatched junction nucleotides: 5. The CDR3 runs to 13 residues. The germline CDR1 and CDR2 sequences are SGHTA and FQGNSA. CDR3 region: CAVSGGAPYEQYF. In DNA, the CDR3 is TGTGCCGTTAGCGGGGGGGCCCCCTACGAGCAGTACTTC.

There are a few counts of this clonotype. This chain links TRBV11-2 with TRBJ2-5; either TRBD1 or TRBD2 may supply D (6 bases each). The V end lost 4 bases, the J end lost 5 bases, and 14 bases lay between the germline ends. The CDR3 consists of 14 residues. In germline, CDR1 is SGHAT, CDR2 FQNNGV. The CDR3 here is CASSSPGAAETQYF. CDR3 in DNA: TGTGCCAGCAGCTCCCCGGGGGCCGCGGAGACCCAGTACTTC.

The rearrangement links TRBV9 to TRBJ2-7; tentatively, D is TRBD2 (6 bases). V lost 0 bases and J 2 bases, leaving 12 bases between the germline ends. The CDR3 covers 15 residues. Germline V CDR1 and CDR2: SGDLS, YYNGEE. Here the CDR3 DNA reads TGTGCCAGCAGCGTAGGGCAGCGCGGGGCCTACGAGCAGTACTTC. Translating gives CASSVGQRGAYEQYF. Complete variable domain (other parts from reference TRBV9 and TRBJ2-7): DSGVTQTPKHLITATGQRVTLRCSPRSGDLSVYWYQQSLDQGLQFLIQYYNGEERAKGNILERFSAQQFPDLHSELNLSSLELGDSALYFCASSVGQRGAYEQYFGPGTRLTVT.

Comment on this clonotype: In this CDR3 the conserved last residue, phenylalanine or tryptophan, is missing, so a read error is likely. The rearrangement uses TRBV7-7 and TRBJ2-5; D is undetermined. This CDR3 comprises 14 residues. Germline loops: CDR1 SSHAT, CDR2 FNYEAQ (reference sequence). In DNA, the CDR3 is TGTGCTAGCAGCCCCGGTCTAGGGATTGAGACCCAGTACCTC. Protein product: CASSPGLGIETQYL.

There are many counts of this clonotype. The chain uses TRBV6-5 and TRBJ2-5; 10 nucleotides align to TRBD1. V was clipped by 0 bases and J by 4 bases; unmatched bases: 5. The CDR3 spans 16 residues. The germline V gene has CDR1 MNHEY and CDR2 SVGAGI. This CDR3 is CASSYSTTGGLETQYF. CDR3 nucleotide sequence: TGTGCCAGCAGTTACTCCACGACAGGGGGCTTAGAGACCCAGTACTTC.

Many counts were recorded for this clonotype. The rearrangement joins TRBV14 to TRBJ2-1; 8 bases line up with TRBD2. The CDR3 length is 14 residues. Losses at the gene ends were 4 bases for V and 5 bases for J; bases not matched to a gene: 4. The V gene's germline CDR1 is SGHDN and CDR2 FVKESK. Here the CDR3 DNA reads TGTGCCAGCAGCCCGGGGGGGCTAAACAATGAGCAGTTCTTC. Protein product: CASSPGGLNNEQFF.

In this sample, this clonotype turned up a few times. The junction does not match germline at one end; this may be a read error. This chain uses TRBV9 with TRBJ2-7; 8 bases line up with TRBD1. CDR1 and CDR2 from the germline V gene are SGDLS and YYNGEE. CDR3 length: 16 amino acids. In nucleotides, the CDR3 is TGTGCCAGCAGCCCTTATGGACAGGGCCGGCCCTACGAGCAGTGCTTC. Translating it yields CASSPYGQGRPYEQCF.

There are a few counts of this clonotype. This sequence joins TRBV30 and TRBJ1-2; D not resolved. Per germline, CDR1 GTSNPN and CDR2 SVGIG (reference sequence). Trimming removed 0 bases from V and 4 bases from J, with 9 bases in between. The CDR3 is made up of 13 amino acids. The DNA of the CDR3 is TGTGCCTGGAGTGTACAGAACTCCTATGGCTACACCTTC. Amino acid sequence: CAWSVQNSYGYTF.

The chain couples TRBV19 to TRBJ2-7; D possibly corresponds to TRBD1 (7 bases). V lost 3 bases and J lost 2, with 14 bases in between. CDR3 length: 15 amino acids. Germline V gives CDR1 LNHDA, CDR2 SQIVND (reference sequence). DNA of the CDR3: TGTGCCAGTAGTATTGGTCAGGGGGAGGCCTACGAGCAGTACTTC. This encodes CASSIGQGEAYEQYF.

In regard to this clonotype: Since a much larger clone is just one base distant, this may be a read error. CDR3 sequence (DNA): TGTGCCAGCAGCCCCAGTTGTGGAAGCTCCTACAATGAGCAGTTCTTC. It translates to CASSPSCGSSYNEQFF. The chain combines TRBV7-2 with TRBJ2-1, with D hard to call. The CDR3 spans 16 residues. Germline V CDR1 and CDR2: SGHTA, FQGNSA. V dropped 5 bases and J dropped 0 bases, with 14 bases sitting between them.

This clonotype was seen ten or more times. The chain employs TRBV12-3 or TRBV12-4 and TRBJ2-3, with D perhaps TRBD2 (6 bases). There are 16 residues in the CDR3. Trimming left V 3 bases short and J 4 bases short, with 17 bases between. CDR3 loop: CASSFQAGHTSDTQYF. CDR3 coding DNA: TGTGCCAGCAGTTTTCAAGCGGGTCACACCTCAGATACGCAGTATTTT.

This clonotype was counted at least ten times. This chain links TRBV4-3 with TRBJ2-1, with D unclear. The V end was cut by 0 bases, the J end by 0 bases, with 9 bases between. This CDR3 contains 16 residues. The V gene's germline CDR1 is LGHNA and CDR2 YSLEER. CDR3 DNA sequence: TGCGCCAGCAGCCAAGAACGCGAGCCCTCCTACAATGAGCAGTTCTTC. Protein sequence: CASSQEREPSYNEQFF.

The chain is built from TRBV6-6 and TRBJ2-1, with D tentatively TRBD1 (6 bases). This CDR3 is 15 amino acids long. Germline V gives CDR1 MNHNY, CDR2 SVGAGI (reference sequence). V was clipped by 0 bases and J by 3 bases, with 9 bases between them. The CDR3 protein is CASSYSTGNYNEQFF. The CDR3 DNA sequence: TGTGCCAGCAGTTACTCAACAGGGAACTACAATGAGCAGTTCTTC.

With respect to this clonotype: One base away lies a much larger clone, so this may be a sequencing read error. The CDR3 loop is CAWDQSGSVIDTQYF. The DNA of the CDR3 is TGTGCCTGGGACCAGAGCGGGAGTGTTATCGATACGCAGTATTTT. The chain recombines TRBV30 with TRBJ2-3, with 8 positions matching TRBD2. CDR3 length: 15 residues. Losses at the gene ends were 5 bases for V and 6 bases for J; bases not matched to a gene: 13. Germline V gene sequence: CDR1 GTSNPN, CDR2 SVGIG (reference sequence).

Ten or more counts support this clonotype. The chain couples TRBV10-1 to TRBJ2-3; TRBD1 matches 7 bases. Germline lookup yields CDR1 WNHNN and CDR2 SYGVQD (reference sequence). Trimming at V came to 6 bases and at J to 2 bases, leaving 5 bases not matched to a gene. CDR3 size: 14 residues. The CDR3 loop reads CASSRDRLTDTQYF. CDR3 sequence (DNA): TGCGCCAGCAGCCGGGACAGACTCACAGATACGCAGTATTTT.

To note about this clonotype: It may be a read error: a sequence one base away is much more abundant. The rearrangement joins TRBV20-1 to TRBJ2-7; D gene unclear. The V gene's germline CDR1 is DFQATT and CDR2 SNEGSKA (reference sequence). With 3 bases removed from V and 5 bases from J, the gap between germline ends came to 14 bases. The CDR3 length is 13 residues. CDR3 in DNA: TGCAGTGCTAGTATGGCCCCTGGGCACGAGCAGTACTTC. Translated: CSASMAPGHEQYF.

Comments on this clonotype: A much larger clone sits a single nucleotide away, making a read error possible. In nucleotides, the CDR3 is TGCGCCAGCAGCTTTGGGCTCGCGGACAACAATGAGCAGTTCTTC. This sequence encodes CASSFGLADNNEQFF. The gene calls are TRBV5-1 and TRBJ2-1, with TRBD1 as a possible D gene (5 bases). CDR3 length: 15 residues. V lost 2 bases, J lost 5 bases, and 14 bases lay in between. CDR1 is SGHRS and CDR2 is YFSETQ in the germline V gene.